Each of the 24 T cell receptor beta chains below was sequenced from the same sample in a study of regulatory T cells in long-lasting Graves disease. Time point here: persistent/refractory GD, antithyroid drugs over 5 years with positive TRAb. Construction of the TCR library relied on RNA isolated from PBMCs. Arm-PCR with iRepertoire HTBI primers amplified the CDR3 regions for these TCR beta libraries. MiXCR was run by TCRdb on the multiplex PCR reads, yielding one entry per CDR3 protein. The repertoire holds a few hundred thousand distinct CDR3 sequences, with roughly a quarter as singletons. The specimen comprised peripheral blood mononuclear cells (PBMCs), sampled when the disease was refractory, from a patient treated with antithyroid drugs. The receptor source for this set is a female donor with Graves disease.

The chain links TRBV6-5 to TRBJ2-2; 8 positions match TRBD1. Germline-derived CDR1 and CDR2 are MNHEY and SVGAGI. The CDR3 has 18 residues. The ends lost 1 base at V and 0 bases at J; junction bases unmatched: 7. Here the CDR3 reads CASSYYGTGASNTGELFF. Here the CDR3 DNA reads TGTGCCAGCAGTTACTACGGGACAGGAGCATCGAACACCGGGGAGCTGTTTTTT.

The V call is TRBV7-2, the J call TRBJ2-5; 7 positions agree with TRBD1. CDR1 and CDR2 from the germline V gene are SGHTA and FQGNSA. CDR3 length equals 16 residues. The V and J ends lost 3 bases and 1 base, in that order; junction bases with no gene match: 8. CDR3 bases: TGTGCCAGCAGCTTCCCGGGACAGACTTTCCAAGAGACCCAGTACTTC. Protein product: CASSFPGQTFQETQYF.

The J gene is TRBJ1-2, the V gene TRBV6-5; a weak D match, TRBD1 (5 bases). The CDR3 covers 12 residues. Germline CDR1 MNHEY, CDR2 SVGAGI. Trimming stripped 4 bases from V and 8 bases from J, with 11 bases between. The CDR3 DNA follows: TGTGCCAGCAGTTCCCACGCAGGGGGCTACACCTTC. Translation: CASSSHAGGYTF.

The gene calls are TRBV6-4 and TRBJ2-1, with 12 bases that match TRBD2. Trimming at V came to 3 bases and at J to 9 bases, leaving 6 bases not matched to a gene. This CDR3 contains 15 residues. CDR1 is MRHNA and CDR2 is SNTAGT in the germline V gene. The CDR3 loop reads CASSETSGSVSEQFF. For the CDR3, the DNA is TGTGCCAGCAGTGAGACTAGCGGGAGTGTTTCTGAGCAGTTCTTC.

Points on this clonotype: With a far larger clone one base away, a read error is the likely cause. The chain carries TRBV2 and TRBJ2-7; 8 nucleotides match TRBD2. J gave up 3 bases and V 5 bases, and 12 bases lay outside the gene matches. This CDR3 comprises 16 residues. Germline CDR1 and CDR2: SNHLY and FYNNEI. CDR3 amino acids: CASSLDEAGVLYEQYF. In DNA, the CDR3 is TGTGCCAGCAGTTTAGACGAAGCGGGAGTCCTCTACGAGCAGTACTTC.

CDR3 sequence reads: CASSMRTSGKSYNEQFF. In DNA, the CDR3 is TGTGCCAGCAGCATGAGGACTAGCGGGAAATCCTACAATGAGCAGTTCTTC. V is TRBV9 and J is TRBJ2-1; 12 nucleotides match TRBD2. V lost 4 bases, J lost 1 base, and 6 bases stayed unmatched. The CDR3 is 17 amino acids. Germline V CDR1 and CDR2: SGDLS, YYNGEE.

Ten or more counts support this clonotype. The CDR3 region has the DNA TGTGCCAGCAGTTACCGGGACAACAACGAGCAGTACTTC. It translates to CASSYRDNNEQYF. V and J are TRBV6-5 and TRBJ2-7, with a tentative D call TRBD1 (6 bases). Trimming took off 2 bases at V and 5 bases at J, with 10 bases between the two ends. CDR3 length equals 13 residues. The germline V gene encodes CDR1 MNHEY and CDR2 SVGAGI.

The chain couples TRBV6-1 to TRBJ2-2; 8 nucleotides line up with TRBD1. The CDR3 totals 13 residues. The V gene end was trimmed by 10 bases and the J gene end by 7 bases; junction bases not matched to a gene: 8. Germline V lookup: CDR1 MNHNS, CDR2 SASEGT. CDR3 nucleotides: TGTGCCACCCTCCAGGGGGCGGGCGGGGAGCTGTTTTTT. Protein product: CATLQGAGGELFF.

V and J are TRBV18 and TRBJ1-2; D remains ambiguous. This CDR3 comprises 13 residues. CDR1 KGHSH and CDR2 LQKENI come from the germline V gene. Trimming pared 4 bases from V and 4 bases from J, leaving 10 bases between. The CDR3, as DNA: TGTGCCAGCTCACTCATGGATACCTATGGCTACACCTTC. This translates into CASSLMDTYGYTF.

The sample holds a few counts of this clonotype. This chain links TRBV6-2 or TRBV6-3 with TRBJ2-5, with 7 bases that match TRBD1. The germline CDR1 and CDR2 sequences are MNHEY and SVGEGT. The trim removed 2 bases at V and 1 base at J, leaving 10 bases unmatched. The CDR3 has 17 amino acids. The CDR3 loop is CASSYLPTRTGQETQYF. Written as DNA, the CDR3 is TGTGCCAGCAGTTACCTCCCTACCCGGACAGGCCAAGAGACCCAGTACTTC.

The sample holds many counts of this clonotype. The chain uses TRBV29-1 and TRBJ1-5; D not resolved. Looked up from germline, CDR1 is SQVTM and CDR2 is ANQGSEA. The length of the CDR3 is 12 residues. As DNA, the CDR3 is TGCAGTGTATCCGGAGGCGGTCAGCCCCAGCATTTT. It specifies CSVSGGGQPQHF.

Concerning this clonotype: A junction boundary mismatches the germline segment, possibly from a read error. The chain joins TRBV5-1 to TRBJ1-1; no clear D. Germline V gives CDR1 SGHRS, CDR2 YFSETQ. This CDR3 contains 15 residues. The CDR3 loop reads CASSLVPGLNTKAFF. CDR3 DNA sequence: TGCGCCAGCAGCTTGGTCCCAGGCTTGAACACTAAAGCTTTCTTT. Drawing the rest from reference TRBV5-1 and TRBJ1-1, the complete variable domain is KAGVTQTPRYLIKTRGQQVTLSCSPISGHRSVSWYQQTPGQGLQFLFEYFSETQRNKGNFPGRFSGRQFSNSRSEMNVSTLELGDSALYLCASSLVPGLNTKAFFGQGTRLTVV.

With regard to this clonotype: A read error may produce the germline difference seen at one junction end. The J gene is TRBJ1-4, the V gene TRBV29-1; D is uncertain. Germline CDR1 is SQVTM and CDR2 is ANQGSEA. The length of the CDR3 is 14 residues. In DNA form, the CDR3 reads TGCAGCGTCGCGACCGGGGTCAGGAATGAAAAACTGTCTTTT. Its translation: CSVATGVRNEKLSF.

This clonotype was seen just once. This sequence joins TRBV3-1 and TRBJ1-5, with D maybe TRBD1 (6 bases). The ends were cut back, 5 bases at V and 6 bases at J, with 11 bases in the middle. Germline V gene data show CDR1 as LGHDT and CDR2 as YNNKEL (reference sequence). The CDR3 totals 13 residues. CDR3 bases: TGTGCCAGCAGCTACAGGGATTTTCAGCCCCAGCATTTT. It translates to CASSYRDFQPQHF. The full variable domain, completed using reference TRBV3-1 and TRBJ1-5, is DTAVSQTPKYLVTQMGNDKSIKCEQNLGHDTMYWYKQDSKKFLKIMFSYNNKELIINETVPNRFSPKSPDKAHLNLHINSLELGDSAVYFCASSYRDFQPQHFGDGTRLSIL.

This clonotype was counted a few times. J is TRBJ1-2 and V is TRBV5-1; 9 nucleotides agree with TRBD1. J lost 10 bases, V lost 1 base, and 8 bases had no gene match. This CDR3 is 14 amino acids long. The germline gives CDR1 SGHRS, CDR2 YFSETQ. The CDR3 reads CASSLRTGVFDYTF. DNA for the CDR3: TGCGCCAGCAGCTTGAGGACAGGGGTCTTCGACTACACCTTC.

This clonotype was detected only a few times. This sequence joins TRBV20-1 and TRBJ2-5; D gene uncertain. V dropped 5 bases and J dropped 3 bases, with 13 bases sitting between them. The germline V gene encodes CDR1 DFQATT and CDR2 SNEGSKA (reference sequence). The CDR3 extends over 13 amino acids. This CDR3 is CSALGHSEETQYF. The CDR3 bases are TGCAGTGCTTTAGGGCATTCGGAAGAGACCCAGTACTTC.

The gene calls are TRBV30 and TRBJ1-1, with D possibly TRBD1 on 5 matching bases. V was trimmed by 4 bases and J by 1 base, leaving 10 bases between them. The germline V gene encodes CDR1 GTSNPN and CDR2 SVGIG (reference sequence). The length of the CDR3 is 13 residues. CDR3 loop: CAWTGRGNTEAFF. CDR3 nucleotides: TGTGCCTGGACGGGACGCGGGAACACTGAAGCTTTCTTT.

This clonotype came up once. V usage is TRBV7-9 and J usage is TRBJ2-5, with 8 nucleotides matching TRBD2. With 2 bases clipped from V and 5 bases from J, the junction kept 7 bases outside the gene matches. Germline V gene data show CDR1 as SEHNR and CDR2 as FQNEAQ (reference sequence). This CDR3 spans 15 amino acids. In DNA, the CDR3 is TGTGCCAGCAGCTTATTAGGTCCTAGCGGGGAGACCCAGTACTTC. It codes for CASSLLGPSGETQYF.

In its sample, this clonotype was seen many times. The chain links TRBV6-5 to TRBJ1-6, with D unclear. The V gene's germline CDR1 is MNHEY and CDR2 SVGAGI. The CDR3 totals 17 residues. V lost 0 bases and J 0 bases, leaving 9 bases between the germline ends. The CDR3 DNA sequence: TGTGCCAGCAGTTACTCGCAAGGAGACTCCTATAATTCACCCCTCCACTTT. Its protein is CASSYSQGDSYNSPLHF.

This clonotype showed up just a few times. CDR3: CSADLKNTEAFF. CDR3 sequence (DNA): TGCAGTGCCGACCTGAAGAACACTGAAGCTTTCTTT. This chain links TRBV20-1 with TRBJ1-1; D is unresolved. The CDR3 has 12 amino acids. The V and J ends lost 6 bases and 1 base respectively, with 9 bases between them. Germline-derived CDR1 and CDR2 are DFQATT and SNEGSKA (reference sequence).

This clonotype was seen many times. This rearrangement joins TRBV28 to TRBJ1-1, with D possibly TRBD1 on 6 matching bases. V was clipped by 1 base and J by 3 bases, with 12 bases between them. Germline V gives CDR1 MDHEN, CDR2 SYDVKM. The CDR3 length is 15 residues. As DNA, the CDR3 is TGTGCCAGCAGTTTATATTTGGGGGCTTACACTGAAGCTTTCTTT. Protein product: CASSLYLGAYTEAFF.

The V and J genes are TRBV7-2 and TRBJ2-1; 12 positions match TRBD2. The V and J ends lost 5 bases and 7 bases, in that order; junction bases with no gene match: 6. The CDR3 length is 15 residues. The germline V gene encodes CDR1 SGHTA and CDR2 FQGNSA. The CDR3 spells CASSPTSGRFNEQFF. The CDR3 coding sequence is TGTGCCAGCAGCCCAACTAGCGGGAGGTTTAATGAGCAGTTCTTC.

This clonotype appeared many times. This chain connects TRBV2 to TRBJ1-2, with a possible D match to TRBD1 (6 bases). The germline gives CDR1 SNHLY, CDR2 FYNNEI. The V gene lost 10 bases and the J gene lost 2 bases, with 8 bases spanning the gap. The CDR3 runs 11 residues. The CDR3 here is CATQGNYGYTF. As DNA, the CDR3 is TGTGCCACGCAGGGGAACTATGGCTACACCTTC.

In the case of this clonotype: The junction and the germline gene differ at one end; a read error may be behind it. V is TRBV5-1 and J is TRBJ2-7; 12 nucleotides align to TRBD2. The CDR3 is 14 amino acids. The germline CDR1 and CDR2 sequences are SGHRS and YFSETQ. The CDR3 DNA follows: TGCGCCAGCAGCTTGCCGGATACTAGCGGGAGGATGGACTTC. Translated: CASSLPDTSGRMDF.